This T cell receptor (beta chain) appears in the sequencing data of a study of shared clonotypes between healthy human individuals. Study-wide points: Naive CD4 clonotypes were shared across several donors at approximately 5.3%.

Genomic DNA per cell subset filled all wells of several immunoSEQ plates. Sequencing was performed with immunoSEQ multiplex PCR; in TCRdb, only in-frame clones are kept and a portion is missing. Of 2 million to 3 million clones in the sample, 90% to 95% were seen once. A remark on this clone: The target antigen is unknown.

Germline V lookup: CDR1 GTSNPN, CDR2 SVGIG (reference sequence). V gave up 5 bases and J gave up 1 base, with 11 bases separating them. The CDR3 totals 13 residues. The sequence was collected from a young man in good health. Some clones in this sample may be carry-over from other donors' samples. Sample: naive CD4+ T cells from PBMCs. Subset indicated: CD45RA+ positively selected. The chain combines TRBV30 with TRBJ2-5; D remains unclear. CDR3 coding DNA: TGTGCCTGGGGGGATAGTCCCCAAGAGACCCAGTACTTC. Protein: CAWGDSPQETQYF.